The 8 T cell receptor beta chains presented below share a single source sample, sequenced in a study of T cell responses to AZD1222 COVID-19 vaccine (dated by TCRdb to 2020 to 2022). In light of the paper, this sample's time point label describes: baseline before first vaccination. Library preparation was by the immunoSEQ multiplex PCR assay. TCRdb limited this immuneACCESS table to in-frame rearrangements with V and J called. A share of clones is missing; checked studies link under half to unresolved V genes, and the rest is unexplained. The sample table contains 97,000 or so clones; only one count was recorded for more than 70% of them. The top ten clonotypes cover about a sixth of the sample. The specimen comprised peripheral blood, sampled on day 0 of AZD1222 vaccination. Receptors originate from an adult in good health.

A note on this clone: Other DNA sequences in the sample encode the same CDR3. The rearrangement uses TRBV28 and TRBJ2-3, with TRBD1 matching 7 bases. The length of the CDR3 is 14 residues. Germline V gene sequence: CDR1 MDHEN, CDR2 SYDVKM. V dropped 4 bases and J dropped 2; count of bases not matched to a gene: 3. DNA of the CDR3: TGTGCCAGCAGTTACAGGGGTTCCACAGATACGCAGTATTTT. This translates into CASSYRGSTDTQYF.

The CDR3 DNA sequence: TGTGCCAGCAGAACAAACCAAGAGACCCAGTACTTC. Translated: CASRTNQETQYF. The chain couples TRBV27 to TRBJ2-5; D ambiguous. The CDR3 is 12 amino acids. CDR1 and CDR2 (germline): MNHEY, SMNVEV (reference sequence). With 6 bases removed from V and 0 bases from J, the gap between germline ends came to 5 bases.

This chain links TRBV5-5 with TRBJ1-5; D perhaps matches TRBD1 (5 bases). This CDR3 contains 14 residues. The germline gives CDR1 SGHKS, CDR2 YYEKEE (reference sequence). Trimming shortened V by 4 bases and J by 2 bases, and 10 bases separated the two germline ends. The CDR3 is CASSPTTGNQPQHF. CDR3 DNA sequence: TGTGCCAGCAGCCCCACGACAGGCAATCAGCCCCAGCATTTT.

The chain employs TRBV6-6 and TRBJ2-1, with D perhaps matching TRBD1 (6 bases). The germline V gene has CDR1 MNHNY and CDR2 SVGAGI (reference sequence). Deletions cut 6 bases from V and 0 bases from J, with 12 bases between. The CDR3 consists of 15 residues. The CDR3 here is CASSDQGSSYNEQFF. CDR3 coding DNA: TGTGCCAGCAGCGACCAGGGGAGCTCCTACAATGAGCAGTTCTTC.

In this sample, this clone turned up many times. The chain combines TRBV11-1 with TRBJ2-7; no clear D. The CDR3 extends over 15 amino acids. V dropped 2 bases and J dropped 3 bases, with 14 bases sitting between them. Germline loops: CDR1 SGHAT, CDR2 FQDESV (reference sequence). The CDR3 region is CASSLSSNSFYEQYF. The CDR3 DNA is TGTGCCAGCAGCTTATCCTCGAACTCATTCTACGAGCAGTACTTC. The full variable domain, completed using reference TRBV11-1 and TRBJ2-7, is EAEVAQSPRYKITEKSQAVAFWCDPISGHATLYWYRQILGQGPELLVQFQDESVVDDSQLPKDRFSAERLKGVDSTLKIQPAELGDSAMYLCASSLSSNSFYEQYFGPGTRLTVT.

The chain carries TRBV21-1 and TRBJ2-3. TRBV21-1 has pseudogene status. The CDR3 covers 13 residues. The CDR3 DNA sequence: TGTGCCAGCAGCAAAGGAAAACCCGATACGCAGTATTTT. Protein sequence: CASSKGKPDTQYF.

This clone was seen repeatedly, ten times or more. J is TRBJ1-2 and V is TRBV12-3 or TRBV12-4; D possibly corresponds to TRBD1 (5 bases). The CDR3 has 11 amino acids. The V end was cut by 7 bases, the J end by 13 bases, with 16 bases between. The CDR3 DNA sequence: TGTGCCAGCACTTTGGCGGGTGGGGCCACCTTC. Translating it yields CASTLAGGATF.

The chain joins TRBV6-5 to TRBJ1-6, with D unclear. V was cut by 6 bases and J by 6 bases, with 12 bases left in between. Looked up from germline, CDR1 is MNHEY and CDR2 is SVGAGI. The CDR3 is made up of 14 amino acids. DNA of the CDR3: TGTGCCAGCAGCCCGCGGCTGGCTAATTCACCCCTCCACTTT. The encoded protein is CASSPRLANSPLHF.